The 17 T cell receptor beta chains below come from one sample, sequenced in a study of cytomegalovirus exposure and HLA in healthy donors. Amplification used 60 Vbeta primers and 13 Jbeta primers. Repertoires were generated with immunoSEQ multiplex PCR, while TCRdb's copy carries only in-frame clones and drops some. In the table there are about 94,000 clones, approximately 7.7% of which are singletons. Material for sequencing was PBMCs. Receptor source: a man aged 50 or older in good health and CMV-seronegative.

Here the CDR3 DNA reads TGTGCCAGCAGTCCCCCGGGGGGCGCGGGTTTGAACGAGCAGTACTTC. Its translation: CASSPPGGAGLNEQYF. The rearrangement uses TRBV28 and TRBJ2-7; tentative D call: TRBD2 (7 bases). Germline V gene sequence: CDR1 MDHEN, CDR2 SYDVKM. CDR3 length equals 16 residues. Trimming cost V 5 bases and J 5 bases, with 22 bases left between them.

The chain combines TRBV15 with TRBJ2-5, with 8 bases that match TRBD2. V shed 3 bases and J 3 bases; nucleotides not matched to a gene: 6. The CDR3 contains 15 residues. Germline values: CDR1 LNHNV, CDR2 YYDKDF (reference sequence). The chain's CDR3 is CATSSNSGVEETQYF. In nucleotides, the CDR3 is TGTGCCACCAGCAGTAATAGCGGGGTAGAAGAGACCCAGTACTTC. Full variable domain (rest looked up from reference TRBV15 and TRBJ2-5): DAMVIQNPRYQVTQFGKPVTLSCSQTLNHNVMYWYQQKSSQAPKLLFHYYDKDFNNEADTPDNFQSRRPNTSFCFLDIRSPGLGDTAMYLCATSSNSGVEETQYFGPGTRLLVL.

About this clone itself: Other DNA sequences in the sample encode the same CDR3. The genes are TRBV29-1 and TRBJ1-2; no firm D call. This CDR3 contains 12 residues. Germline-derived CDR1 and CDR2 are SQVTM and ANQGSEA. V was shortened by 2 bases and J by 5 bases, with 9 bases between the two germline ends. The CDR3 DNA is TGCAGCGTTGAACTACGAGGGTATGGCTACACCTTC. It translates to CSVELRGYGYTF.

In nucleotides, the CDR3 is TGTGCCAGCAGTTTGACTAGCGGAGTAGGGTACGAGCAGTACTTC. It codes for CASSLTSGVGYEQYF. V and J are TRBV28 and TRBJ2-7; 9 positions agree with TRBD2. Germline CDR1 reads MDHEN; CDR2 reads SYDVKM. This CDR3 comprises 15 residues. V was clipped by 3 bases and J by 4 bases; unmatched bases: 7. The entire variable domain, with the rest obtained from reference TRBV28 and TRBJ2-7, is as follows: DVKVTQSSRYLVKRTGEKVFLECVQDMDHENMFWYRQDPGLGLRLIYFSYDVKMKEKGDIPEGYSVSREKKERFSLILESASTNQTSMYLCASSLTSGVGYEQYFGPGTRLTVT.

This clone has only a few counts. This chain uses TRBV6-6 with TRBJ2-5; 9 bases line up with TRBD1. The CDR3 sequence is 14 residues long. Per germline, CDR1 MNHNY and CDR2 SVGAGI (reference sequence). The V gene end was trimmed by 6 bases and the J gene end by 4 bases; junction bases not matched to a gene: 6. The CDR3 here is CASRETGGAETQYF. The CDR3 nucleotides are TGTGCCAGCAGGGAAACAGGGGGCGCAGAGACCCAGTACTTC.

The J gene is TRBJ2-7, the V gene TRBV5-4; the match to TRBD1 covers 7 bases. Germline CDR1 is SGHNT and CDR2 is YYREEE (reference sequence). The CDR3 covers 14 residues. Trimming cost V 0 bases and J 5 bases; bases outside gene matches: 5. The chain's CDR3 is CASSLEQGSDEQYF. The CDR3 DNA follows: TGTGCCAGCAGCTTGGAACAGGGGTCCGACGAGCAGTACTTC. The full variable domain, with the rest looked up from reference TRBV5-4 and TRBJ2-7, is ETGVTQSPTHLIKTRGQQVTLRCSSQSGHNTVSWYQQALGQGPQFIFQYYREEENGRGNFPPRFSGLQFPNYSSELNVNALELDDSALYLCASSLEQGSDEQYFGPGTRLTVT.

The V and J genes are TRBV7-2 and TRBJ1-3; 7 bases line up with TRBD1. Losses at the gene ends were 2 bases for V and 7 bases for J; bases not matched to a gene: 8. The CDR3 runs to 15 residues. Germline V gene sequence: CDR1 SGHTA, CDR2 FQGNSA. As DNA, the CDR3 is TGTGCCAGCAGCTTAACAGGGGCCCAGGGGAACACCATATATTTT. Its protein is CASSLTGAQGNTIYF.

The chain joins TRBV5-4 to TRBJ2-1; TRBD2 matches 11 bases. CDR3 length: 16 amino acids. With V trimmed by 3 bases and J by 6 bases, 8 bases remained unmatched. The germline CDR1 and CDR2 sequences are SGHNT and YYREEE (reference sequence). Written as DNA, the CDR3 is TGTGCCAGCAGCTCCCGTCCCCTAGCGGGGGGCAATGAGCAGTTCTTC. The encoded protein is CASSSRPLAGGNEQFF.

This chain uses TRBV9 with TRBJ2-7; TRBD2 might be the D (5 bases). Per the germline V gene, CDR1 is SGDLS and CDR2 is YYNGEE. This CDR3 spans 14 amino acids. Trimming left V 6 bases short and J 6 bases short, with 19 bases between. This CDR3 reads CASNMGDRASEQYF. CDR3 sequence (DNA): TGTGCCAGCAATATGGGAGATCGGGCTAGCGAGCAGTACTTC. Using reference TRBV9 and TRBJ2-7 for the parts outside the CDR3, the full variable domain is DSGVTQTPKHLITATGQRVTLRCSPRSGDLSVYWYQQSLDQGLQFLIQYYNGEERAKGNILERFSAQQFPDLHSELNLSSLELGDSALYFCASNMGDRASEQYFGPGTRLTVT.

This clone was counted a few times. The chain is built from TRBV5-6 and TRBJ1-1; D remains unclear. Trimming took 4 bases from V and 5 from J, leaving 12 bases between them. CDR3 length: 13 residues. Germline lookup yields CDR1 SGHDT and CDR2 YYEEEE. CDR3 nucleotides: TGTGCCAGCAGCCGTCCGGAGCGTACTGAAGCTTTCTTT. Translation: CASSRPERTEAFF.

The chain is built from TRBV5-6 and TRBJ2-1; tentatively, D is TRBD1 (5 bases). Germline V gene data show CDR1 as SGHDT and CDR2 as YYEEEE. The ends were cut back, 1 base at V and 7 bases at J, with 6 bases in the middle. The CDR3 has 12 amino acids. CDR3 region: CASSLSGNEQFF. In nucleotides, the CDR3 is TGTGCCAGCAGCTTGTCAGGGAATGAGCAGTTCTTC.

The CDR3 DNA follows: TGTGCCAGCAGCCAAGGGGGTCCGGGAAGGGGACCGCGGGGGGATGAGCAGTTCTTC. This translates into CASSQGGPGRGPRGDEQFF. The chain links TRBV14 to TRBJ2-1, with 8 nucleotides matching TRBD2. J gave up 8 bases and V 1 base, and 19 bases lay outside the gene matches. The CDR3 consists of 19 residues. Germline V gene data show CDR1 as SGHDN and CDR2 as FVKESK.

J is TRBJ2-5 and V is TRBV5-4, with TRBD2 as a possible D gene (5 bases). The CDR3 contains 15 residues. V dropped 0 bases and J dropped 5 bases, with 14 bases sitting between them. Germline V gene lookup returns CDR1 SGHNT and CDR2 YYREEE (reference sequence). The CDR3 nucleotides read TGTGCCAGCAGCTTGGTTGCGTCCGGCGGGGAGACCCAGTACTTC. It is translated as CASSLVASGGETQYF.

This clone was detected only a few times. The chain couples TRBV15 to TRBJ1-4; 8 bases align to TRBD1. The junction had 7 bases not matched to a gene; V was cut back by 5 bases and J by 8 bases. This CDR3 comprises 14 residues. Germline V lookup: CDR1 LNHNV, CDR2 YYDKDF (reference sequence). The CDR3 DNA reads TGTGCCACCAGCTCGGACAGGGAAGGGGAAAAACTGTTTTTT. It translates to CATSSDREGEKLFF.

CDR3 amino acids: CASSQDWGLAGGAETQYF. The CDR3 nucleotides read TGTGCCAGCAGCCAAGATTGGGGCCTAGCGGGAGGGGCAGAGACCCAGTACTTC. The chain carries TRBV4-2 and TRBJ2-5; TRBD2 agrees at 12 bases. CDR3 size: 18 residues. Germline V CDR1 and CDR2: LGHNA, YNFKEQ. The V gene end was trimmed by 0 bases and the J gene end by 4 bases; junction bases not matched to a gene: 9.

The chain joins TRBV5-6 to TRBJ2-5, with TRBD2 as a possible D gene (6 bases). In germline, CDR1 is SGHDT, CDR2 YYEEEE. The CDR3 covers 18 residues. Trimming left V 1 base short and J 5 bases short, with 24 bases between. CDR3 residues: CASSLRVPGTRREETQYF. The CDR3 DNA reads TGTGCCAGCAGCTTGAGGGTCCCCGGGACTCGCCGGGAGGAGACCCAGTACTTC.

The chain joins TRBV2 to TRBJ2-1; no clear D. The CDR3 consists of 13 residues. Trimming pared 5 bases from V and 5 bases from J, leaving 10 bases between. Looked up from germline, CDR1 is SNHLY and CDR2 is FYNNEI. The CDR3 sequence is CASSPVEDNEQFF. CDR3 DNA: TGTGCCAGCAGTCCCGTCGAGGACAATGAGCAGTTCTTC.